This T cell receptor (beta chain) was found in a study of human T cells and chemical hapten exposure. Germline V CDR1 and CDR2: ENHRY, SYGVKD. The CDR3 consists of 14 residues. The V gene lost 5 bases and the J gene lost 2 bases, with 11 bases spanning the gap. TCRdb reanalysed the RACE reads using MiXCR and keeps one entry per CDR3 protein. The sample includes approximately 84,000 distinct CDR3 sequences, around a tenth of them seen just once. Indicated time point: patch test 2, 6 weeks after DPC sensitization. This sample's treatment: therapeutic diphenylcyclopropenone sensitization with weekly scalp DPC.

The clonotype was recovered from a man aged 18 to 30 with alopecia areata. Some clones in this sample may be carry-over from other donors' samples. Specimen: whole blood, collected in connection with sensitization to the hapten diphenylcyclopropenone (DPC). The V gene is TRBV10-3, the J gene TRBJ2-3; TRBD1 is a possible D gene (5 bases). The CDR3 here is CAISPGKSTDTQYF. The CDR3, as DNA: TGTGCCATCAGTCCAGGGAAGTCCACAGATACGCAGTATTTT.